The 25 T cell receptor beta chains below all came from one sample that was sequenced in a study of blood T cell repertoires in COVID-19. TCRdb's copy holds only in-frame clones and misses some; the assay was immunoSEQ multiplex PCR. The sample carries 300,000 to 350,000 clones, about nine tenths recorded once. Specimen: peripheral blood. The receptor set was obtained from a woman in her sixties or seventies with COVID-19, enrolled during active disease.

The chain links TRBV7-3 to TRBJ2-1; D remains unclear. The V gene's germline CDR1 is SGHTA and CDR2 FQGTGA. Trimming removed 5 bases from V and 7 bases from J, with 6 bases in between. This CDR3 is 11 amino acids long. The CDR3 reads CASSLQNEQFF. In nucleotides, the CDR3 is TGTGCCAGCAGCCTACAGAATGAGCAGTTCTTC.

The rearrangement joins TRBV7-8 to TRBJ1-4; D is unclear. CDR1 is SGHVS and CDR2 is FQNEAQ in the germline V gene. The CDR3 has 14 amino acids. The V and J ends lost 5 bases and 7 bases respectively, with 14 bases between them. The chain's CDR3 is CASSRGEGSEKLFF. In nucleotides, the CDR3 is TGTGCCAGCAGCCGCGGGGAGGGATCTGAAAAACTGTTTTTT. The full variable domain, in which reference TRBV7-8 and TRBJ1-4 provide the parts outside the CDR3, is GAGVSQSPRYKVAKRGQDVALRCDPISGHVSLFWYQQALGQGPEFLTYFQNEAQLDKSGLPSDRFFAERPEGSVSTLKIQRTQQEDSAVYLCASSRGEGSEKLFFGSGTQLSVL.

This sequence joins TRBV4-2 and TRBJ1-3; D remains ambiguous. The CDR3 is 15 amino acids. Trimming removed 0 bases from V and 8 bases from J, with 14 bases in between. Germline V gene lookup returns CDR1 LGHNA and CDR2 YNFKEQ. This CDR3 reads CASSQDRPAGDTIYF. CDR3 DNA: TGTGCCAGCAGCCAAGATCGTCCTGCCGGGGACACCATATATTTT.

For the CDR3, the DNA is TGTGCCAGTAGTAAACAAGCGGATGGCGCCTACGAGCAGTACTTC. Protein: CASSKQADGAYEQYF. The V gene is TRBV19, the J gene TRBJ2-7; weak D call: TRBD2 (5 bases). This CDR3 has 15 amino acids. V shed 4 bases and J shed 2 bases, with 15 bases lying between them. The V gene's germline CDR1 is LNHDA and CDR2 SQIVND (reference sequence).

The genes are TRBV5-6 and TRBJ1-3; tentatively, D is TRBD1 (5 bases). The CDR3 totals 15 residues. CDR1 and CDR2 from the germline V gene are SGHDT and YYEEEE. V was shortened by 4 bases and J by 2 bases, with 13 bases between the two germline ends. Written as DNA, the CDR3 is TGTGCCAGCAGCCCCGGGACTTCTACTGGAAACACCATATATTTT. As protein: CASSPGTSTGNTIYF.

In DNA form, the CDR3 reads TGTGCCATCAGTGAGTCCGGCGGGGAGGCCTATGGCTACACCTTC. Protein product: CAISESGGEAYGYTF. The rearrangement uses TRBV10-3 and TRBJ1-2; the D is unclear. CDR3 length equals 15 residues. Germline V gives CDR1 ENHRY, CDR2 SYGVKD. Trimming shortened V by 0 bases and J by 4 bases, and 12 bases separated the two germline ends.

This chain joins TRBV7-3 and TRBJ2-1; a possible D gene is TRBD2 (7 bases). This CDR3 comprises 15 residues. Trimming removed 2 bases at V and 0 bases at J, with 8 bases between. From germline, CDR1 is SGHTA and CDR2 FQGTGA. The chain's CDR3 is CASSLGGASYNEQFF. The CDR3 nucleotides are TGTGCCAGCAGCTTAGGGGGGGCCTCCTACAATGAGCAGTTCTTC.

The chain has TRBV6-5 and TRBJ2-1, with 7 bases matching TRBD1. CDR1 is MNHEY and CDR2 is SVGAGI in the germline V gene. V shed 5 bases and J 0 bases; nucleotides not matched to a gene: 4. This CDR3 spans 15 amino acids. CDR3 in amino acids: CASSRDRSSYNEQFF. CDR3 nucleotides: TGTGCCAGCAGTCGGGACAGAAGCTCCTACAATGAGCAGTTCTTC.

The chain has TRBV4-3 and TRBJ1-6; 7 bases map to TRBD1. The CDR3 sequence is 15 residues long. The V gene's germline CDR1 is LGHNA and CDR2 YSLEER. Germline trimming cut 4 bases from V and 4 bases from J; bases unmatched to any gene: 4. CDR3 loop: CASSLQGFYNSPLHF. In nucleotides, the CDR3 is TGCGCCAGCAGCCTACAGGGGTTTTATAATTCACCCCTCCACTTT.

V usage is TRBV6-1 and J usage is TRBJ2-7; D is perhaps TRBD1 (5 bases). Germline V CDR1 and CDR2: MNHNS, SASEGT. The CDR3 sequence is 15 residues long. With 2 bases removed from V and 1 base from J, the gap between germline ends came to 12 bases. The CDR3 DNA follows: TGTGCCAGCAGTGAATACTGGCAGGGTTCCTACGAGCAGTACTTC. Protein product: CASSEYWQGSYEQYF.

The V call is TRBV6-6, the J call TRBJ2-5; TRBD2 agrees at 11 bases. The CDR3 sequence is 12 residues long. V lost 8 bases and J lost 5; bases outside the gene matches: 1. Germline assignment: CDR1 MNHNY and CDR2 SVGAGI (reference sequence). The CDR3 DNA reads TGTGCCAGCTTAGCGGGAGGGGAGACCCAGTACTTC. This gives the protein CASLAGGETQYF.

This clone was observed a handful of times. The rearrangement joins TRBV19 to TRBJ2-7; 7 nucleotides align to TRBD2. Germline CDR1 LNHDA, CDR2 SQIVND (reference sequence). V was pared by 3 bases and J by 2 bases, with 4 bases of the junction left unmatched. The CDR3 spans 14 residues. CDR3 in amino acids: CASSMGGETYEQYF. The CDR3 nucleotides are TGTGCCAGTAGTATGGGAGGGGAGACCTACGAGCAGTACTTC.

V and J are TRBV9 and TRBJ1-2; D unclear. The CDR3 has 13 amino acids. Germline CDR1 is SGDLS and CDR2 is YYNGEE. Trimming left V 3 bases short and J 8 bases short, with 14 bases between. This CDR3 reads CASSEQDGYGYTF. DNA for the CDR3: TGTGCCAGCAGCGAGCAAGATGGTTACGGCTACACCTTC.

CDR3 in amino acids: CASSIGPGGAIYF. As DNA, the CDR3 is TGTGCCAGTAGTATTGGCCCTGGGGGCGCCATATATTTT. V and J are TRBV19 and TRBJ1-3; the D gene is possibly TRBD1 (6 bases). With 3 bases removed from V and 11 bases from J, the gap between germline ends came to 14 bases. The germline CDR1 and CDR2 sequences are LNHDA and SQIVND (reference sequence). The CDR3 is made up of 13 amino acids.

The J gene is TRBJ1-6, the V gene TRBV19; D not certain. The CDR3 sequence is 15 residues long. Trimming shortened V by 3 bases and J by 10 bases, and 16 bases separated the two germline ends. Per germline, CDR1 LNHDA and CDR2 SQIVND (reference sequence). The CDR3 sequence: CASSISGPGGSPLHF. DNA of the CDR3: TGTGCCAGTAGTATTAGCGGGCCGGGAGGCTCACCCCTCCACTTT.

On this clone: At the DNA level, this CDR3 is encoded by other sequences in the same sample as well. The rearrangement joins TRBV7-8 to TRBJ1-1; 8 bases match TRBD1. V was clipped by 5 bases and J by 1 base; unmatched bases: 6. The germline V gene encodes CDR1 SGHVS and CDR2 FQNEAQ. CDR3 length: 15 residues. The CDR3 DNA follows: TGTGCCAGCAGCCCCCGACAGGGGACGAACACTGAAGCTTTCTTT. As protein: CASSPRQGTNTEAFF.

The chain carries TRBV5-1 and TRBJ2-1; no clear D gene. The CDR3 is 14 residues long. The V end was cut by 4 bases, the J end by 1 base, with 9 bases between. Germline CDR1 SGHRS, CDR2 YFSETQ. The CDR3 spells CASSGQSSYNEQFF. CDR3 in DNA: TGCGCCAGCAGCGGTCAGTCGTCCTACAATGAGCAGTTCTTC.

This clone was observed once. The rearrangement joins TRBV6-5 to TRBJ1-4; D not resolved. Trimming shortened V by 6 bases and J by 8 bases, and 16 bases separated the two germline ends. The CDR3 runs to 14 residues. Germline V gene data show CDR1 as MNHEY and CDR2 as SVGAGI. This CDR3 is CASSPTIAGEKLFF. CDR3 sequence (DNA): TGTGCCAGCAGCCCGACGATTGCGGGGGAAAAACTGTTTTTT.

The chain has TRBV10-2 and TRBJ2-2; D is possibly TRBD2 (5 bases). This CDR3 has 15 residues. Trimming left V 3 bases short and J 8 bases short, with 16 bases between. Germline CDR1 WSHSY, CDR2 SAAADI. The CDR3 bases are TGCGCCAGCAGTGAAGTCTCGGCTAGCTGGGGGGAGCTGTTTTTT. Translated: CASSEVSASWGELFF.

The gene calls are TRBV21-1 and TRBJ1-2; the DNA was not used to check the table's D call, TRBD1. TRBV21-1 is marked as a pseudogene. The CDR3 spans 17 residues. The CDR3, as DNA: TGTGCCAGGGGGGACAGACCAAGGTTCGAAGCTAACTATGGCTACACCTTC. Translated, it gives CARGDRPRFEANYGYTF.

The chain recombines TRBV21-1 with TRBJ1-6; the table assigns TRBD1, which was not confirmed against the DNA. TRBV21-1 counts as a pseudogene. This CDR3 is built from 16 residues. This CDR3 is CASFRTGTICNSPLHF. CDR3 bases: TGTGCCAGCTTTCGGACAGGGACAATTTGTAATTCACCCCTCCACTTT.

This clone appeared once. This chain connects TRBV6-6 to TRBJ1-2, with 8 bases matching TRBD1. CDR1 is MNHNY and CDR2 is SVGAGI in the germline V gene (reference sequence). The CDR3 is made up of 13 amino acids. V trimming: 4 bases; J trimming: 8 bases; junction bases outside the gene matches: 6. In nucleotides, the CDR3 is TGTGCCAGCAGTTTCGGACAGGGTGGAGGCTACACCTTC. Protein sequence: CASSFGQGGGYTF.

CDR3 DNA sequence: TGTGCCAGCAGCCCTCAGGACAGGATGTTCGGGGGCACTGAAGCTTTCTTT. Translated: CASSPQDRMFGGTEAFF. The rearrangement links TRBV27 to TRBJ1-1; 7 bases match TRBD1. V shed 6 bases and J 4 bases; nucleotides not matched to a gene: 17. Germline V gene lookup returns CDR1 MNHEY and CDR2 SMNVEV (reference sequence). The CDR3 has 17 amino acids.

The genes are TRBV5-1 and TRBJ1-2, with 7 bases aligning to TRBD1. V lost 5 bases and J lost 2; bases outside the gene matches: 3. The CDR3 contains 13 residues. CDR1 and CDR2 (germline): SGHRS, YFSETQ. CDR3 DNA: TGCGCCAGCAGGGGGGACAGCAACTATGGCTACACCTTC. Protein sequence: CASRGDSNYGYTF.

J is TRBJ1-1 and V is TRBV6-5, with 7 bases aligning to TRBD1. The CDR3 contains 13 residues. V lost 7 bases to trimming and J lost 1 base; unmatched junction nucleotides: 3. Looked up from germline, CDR1 is MNHEY and CDR2 is SVGAGI. CDR3 coding DNA: TGTGCCAGCACCGACAGGGAGAACACTGAAGCTTTCTTT. Its translation: CASTDRENTEAFF.